This TCR beta chain was sequenced during a study of cytomegalovirus exposure and HLA in healthy donors. With 60 Vbeta and 13 Jbeta primers, the PCR was carried out. The data were produced by immunoSEQ multiplex PCR, yet TCRdb's version contains in-frame clones alone and is incomplete. Seen here are roughly 130,000 clones, around 85% observed once, and the top ten hold 8.8%. Germline V lookup: CDR1 MNHEY, CDR2 SVGAGI. The CDR3 is 13 amino acids. Trimming cost V 6 bases and J 5 bases, with 10 bases left between them. This clone was seen only a few times. Its antigen is not known. General study findings and limits: The classifier reportedly diagnosed cytomegalovirus status with high specificity and sensitivity.

Source material: PBMCs. The source is a woman in her forties or fifties in good health and CMV-seropositive. The chain uses TRBV6-5 and TRBJ2-2, with D possibly matching TRBD2 (5 bases). CDR3 sequence: CASRSSQTGELFF. CDR3 DNA sequence: TGTGCCAGCAGGTCTAGCCAGACCGGGGAGCTGTTTTTT.